A selection of T cell receptor beta chains follows, all from one sample in a study of shared clonotypes between healthy human individuals. The method was immunoSEQ multiplex PCR; TCRdb's version includes in-frame clones alone and lacks a portion of them. The profile covers around 450,000 clones, with around 79% appearing a single time and approximately 13% taken by the ten largest. The sample taken for sequencing was PBMCs. All receptors come from a woman aged 40 to 50 in good health. Some clones in this sample may be carry-over from other donors' samples. Both conserved end residues are part of each CDR3. Each record gives: D gene, V gene, clone size, J gene, CDR3 DNA, CDR3 protein. D genes are given only for firm matches. Expanded clones get a size class; other rows say once, few or many, or leave the size out.

d_gene: .
v_gene: TRBV29-1
abundance: once
j_gene: TRBJ2-7
CDR3nt: TGCAGCGTCTTGGACAGAGCGACCTACGAGCAGTACTTC
CDR3aa: CSVLDRATYEQYF

d_gene: TRBD2
v_gene: TRBV4-1
abundance: .
j_gene: TRBJ2-1
CDR3nt: TGCGCCAGCAGCCTACTACTAGCGGGAGTATCCTACAATGAGCAGTTCTTC
CDR3aa: CASSLLLAGVSYNEQFF

d_gene: TRBD1
v_gene: TRBV28
abundance: .
j_gene: TRBJ1-1
CDR3nt: TGTGCCAGCAGTCCGCCCTCCGGGACAGGGAACACTGAAGCTTTCTTT
CDR3aa: CASSPPSGTGNTEAFF

d_gene: .
v_gene: TRBV7-3
abundance: .
j_gene: TRBJ2-7
CDR3nt: TGTGCCAGCAGCCCTGACTCAAATTCCTACGAGCAGTACTTC
CDR3aa: CASSPDSNSYEQYF

d_gene: TRBD2
v_gene: TRBV27
abundance: .
j_gene: TRBJ2-1
CDR3nt: TGTGCCAGCAGCCCATTAGCGGGAGGGTCCCCTAATGAGCAGTTCTTC
CDR3aa: CASSPLAGGSPNEQFF

d_gene: .
v_gene: TRBV6-5
abundance: .
j_gene: TRBJ1-1
CDR3nt: TGTGCCAGCAGCCTACAGTTCATGAACACTGAAGCTTTCTTT
CDR3aa: CASSLQFMNTEAFF

d_gene: .
v_gene: TRBV6-1
abundance: .
j_gene: TRBJ2-7
CDR3nt: TGTGCCAGCAGTGAGGCGGGGGCCACCTACGAGCAGTACTTC
CDR3aa: CASSEAGATYEQYF

d_gene: .
v_gene: TRBV2
abundance: .
j_gene: TRBJ2-2
CDR3nt: TGTGCCAGCAGTGGACTAGCCAGGGGCACCGGGGAGCTGTTTTTT
CDR3aa: CASSGLARGTGELFF

d_gene: .
v_gene: TRBV4-2
abundance: .
j_gene: TRBJ2-5
CDR3nt: TGTGCCAGCAGCCAAGATGACCTAGAGGGTGTGGAGACCCAGTACTTC
CDR3aa: CASSQDDLEGVETQYF

d_gene: .
v_gene: TRBV11-3
abundance: .
j_gene: TRBJ2-5
CDR3nt: TGTGCCAGCAGCTTATGGCATCAAGAGACCCAGTACTTC
CDR3aa: CASSLWHQETQYF

d_gene: .
v_gene: TRBV2
abundance: .
j_gene: TRBJ1-1
CDR3nt: TGTGCCAGCAGGACCTACACTGAAGCTTTCTTT
CDR3aa: CASRTYTEAFF

d_gene: .
v_gene: TRBV19
abundance: .
j_gene: TRBJ1-2
CDR3nt: TGTGCCAGTAGGAAGATAGGGGAGTTCAACTATGGCTACACCTTC
CDR3aa: CASRKIGEFNYGYTF

d_gene: TRBD2
v_gene: TRBV6-1
abundance: .
j_gene: TRBJ2-5
CDR3nt: TGTGCCAGCGCAGGTCGGGGGGACCAAGAGACCCAGTACTTC
CDR3aa: CASAGRGDQETQYF

d_gene: .
v_gene: TRBV28
abundance: .
j_gene: TRBJ1-5
CDR3nt: TGTGCCAGCAGTTTTGCTCCAAACGGGTTCAATCAGCCCCAGCATTTT
CDR3aa: CASSFAPNGFNQPQHF

d_gene: TRBD1
v_gene: TRBV6-1
abundance: .
j_gene: TRBJ2-7
CDR3nt: TGTGCCATCAGTGAGGGACAGGCCTACGAGCAGTACTTC
CDR3aa: CAISEGQAYEQYF

d_gene: TRBD1
v_gene: TRBV10-1
abundance: few
j_gene: TRBJ2-7
CDR3nt: TGCGCCAGCAGTGATGGGACAGGGAGCTACGAGCAGTACTTC
CDR3aa: CASSDGTGSYEQYF

d_gene: .
v_gene: TRBV28
abundance: .
j_gene: TRBJ2-5
CDR3nt: TGTGCCAGCAGTTTACCCCCCGGGGAGACCCAGTACTTC
CDR3aa: CASSLPPGETQYF

d_gene: .
v_gene: TRBV6-1
abundance: .
j_gene: TRBJ1-1
CDR3nt: TGTGCCAACCGGGATTCCAACACTGAAGCTTTCTTT
CDR3aa: CANRDSNTEAFF

d_gene: .
v_gene: TRBV19
abundance: .
j_gene: TRBJ1-5
CDR3nt: TGTGCCAGTAGTATAGAGGGGTTTGGTCAGCCCCAGCATTTT
CDR3aa: CASSIEGFGQPQHF

d_gene: TRBD2
v_gene: TRBV19
abundance: .
j_gene: TRBJ2-7
CDR3nt: TGTGCCAGTAGTATGGTCTGGACTAGCTCCTACGAGCAGTACTTC
CDR3aa: CASSMVWTSSYEQYF

d_gene: .
v_gene: TRBV27
abundance: once
j_gene: TRBJ1-1
CDR3nt: TGTGCCAGCAGTTTATGGAGGGACACTGAAGCTTTCTTT
CDR3aa: CASSLWRDTEAFF

d_gene: TRBD2
v_gene: TRBV7-3
abundance: .
j_gene: TRBJ2-3
CDR3nt: TGTGCCAGCAGCTTAGATGGGACCGGGACTACGGCGATCACAGATACGCAGTATTTT
CDR3aa: CASSLDGTGTTAITDTQYF

d_gene: .
v_gene: TRBV5-1
abundance: .
j_gene: TRBJ2-1
CDR3nt: TGCGCCAGCAGCACAGGGACTATTAACAATGAGCAGTTCTTC
CDR3aa: CASSTGTINNEQFF

d_gene: TRBD1
v_gene: TRBV7-2
abundance: .
j_gene: TRBJ2-1
CDR3nt: TGTGCCAGCTTTTCAGGACAGGGGTCGAATGAGCAGTTCTTC
CDR3aa: CASFSGQGSNEQFF

d_gene: TRBD1
v_gene: TRBV2
abundance: once
j_gene: TRBJ1-4
CDR3nt: TGTGCCACCTCCGGGACAGCTAATGAAAAACTGTTTTTT
CDR3aa: CATSGTANEKLFF

d_gene: TRBD1
v_gene: TRBV7-2
abundance: .
j_gene: TRBJ1-1
CDR3nt: TGTGCCAGCAGCATAAGTACAGGGGGCGTTGCTGAAGCTTTCTTT
CDR3aa: CASSISTGGVAEAFF

d_gene: .
v_gene: TRBV5-5
abundance: few
j_gene: TRBJ2-4
CDR3nt: TGTGCCAGCAGCTCTGGGGGGAATGCACTAAACATTCAGTACTTC
CDR3aa: CASSSGGNALNIQYF

d_gene: .
v_gene: TRBV5-4
abundance: few
j_gene: TRBJ1-3
CDR3nt: TGTGCCAGCAGCCCCTCGCAGGGAAGGGTTGGAAACACCATATATTTT
CDR3aa: CASSPSQGRVGNTIYF

d_gene: .
v_gene: TRBV7-3
abundance: .
j_gene: TRBJ2-7
CDR3nt: TGTGCCAGCAGCTTAATGGCGTCAGGCGGCGAGCAGTACTTC
CDR3aa: CASSLMASGGEQYF

d_gene: .
v_gene: TRBV5-5
abundance: .
j_gene: TRBJ1-1
CDR3nt: TGTGCCAGCAGCTTGGAGGCAGGTCTGAACACTGAAGCTTTCTTT
CDR3aa: CASSLEAGLNTEAFF

d_gene: .
v_gene: TRBV7-3
abundance: .
j_gene: TRBJ2-5
CDR3nt: TGTGCCAGCAGTTGGAAGGGGATACGACCCCAAGAGACCCAGTACTTC
CDR3aa: CASSWKGIRPQETQYF

d_gene: TRBD1
v_gene: TRBV15
abundance: once
j_gene: TRBJ1-4
CDR3nt: TGTGCCACCAGCAGAGGGGGAAAGGGGGCGGTTGAAAAACTGTTTTTT
CDR3aa: CATSRGGKGAVEKLFF

d_gene: .
v_gene: TRBV7-2
abundance: few
j_gene: TRBJ2-7
CDR3nt: TGTGCCAGCAGCCAACAGGCCTCCTACGAGCAGTACTTC
CDR3aa: CASSQQASYEQYF

d_gene: TRBD2
v_gene: TRBV18
abundance: .
j_gene: TRBJ2-3
CDR3nt: TGTGCCAGCTCACCGGTCGGGACTAGCGGGAATTGGCGCACAGATACGCAGTATTTT
CDR3aa: CASSPVGTSGNWRTDTQYF

d_gene: .
v_gene: TRBV4-3
abundance: .
j_gene: TRBJ2-1
CDR3nt: TGCGCCAGCAGCCAATCGCCGGGACTCCAGAATGAGCAGTTCTTC
CDR3aa: CASSQSPGLQNEQFF

d_gene: .
v_gene: TRBV19
abundance: few
j_gene: TRBJ2-1
CDR3nt: TGTGCCAGTAAGCAGAATCTGTGGTACAATGAGCAGTTCTTC
CDR3aa: CASKQNLWYNEQFF